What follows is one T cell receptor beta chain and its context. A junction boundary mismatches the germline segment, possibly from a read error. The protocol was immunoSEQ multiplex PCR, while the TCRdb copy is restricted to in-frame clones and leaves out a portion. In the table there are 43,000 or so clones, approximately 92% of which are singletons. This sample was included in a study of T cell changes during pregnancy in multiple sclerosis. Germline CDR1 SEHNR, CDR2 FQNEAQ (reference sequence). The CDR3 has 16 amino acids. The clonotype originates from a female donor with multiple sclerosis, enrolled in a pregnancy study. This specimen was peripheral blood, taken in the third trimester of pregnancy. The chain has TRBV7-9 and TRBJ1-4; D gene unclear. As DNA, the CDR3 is TGTGCCAGCAGTTTCCCTTCGGGGAAGCCTAACGAAAAACTGTTTTTT. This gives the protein CASSFPSGKPNEKLFF.